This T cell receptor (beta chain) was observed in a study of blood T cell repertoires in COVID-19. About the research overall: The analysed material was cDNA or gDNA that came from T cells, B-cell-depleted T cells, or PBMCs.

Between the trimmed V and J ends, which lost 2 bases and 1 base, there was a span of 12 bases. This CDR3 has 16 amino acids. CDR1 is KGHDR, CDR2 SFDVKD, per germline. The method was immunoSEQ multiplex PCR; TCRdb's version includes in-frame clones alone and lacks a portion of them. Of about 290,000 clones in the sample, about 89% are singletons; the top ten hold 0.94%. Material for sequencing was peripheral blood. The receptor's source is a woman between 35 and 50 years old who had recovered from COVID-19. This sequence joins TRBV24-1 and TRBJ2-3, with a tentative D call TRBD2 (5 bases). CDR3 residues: CATSDSPSRGTDTQYF. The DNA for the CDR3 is TGTGCCACCAGTGATTCCCCTTCGCGGGGCACAGATACGCAGTATTTT.